This T cell receptor beta chain was recorded in a study of CD8 T cells in Susac syndrome. This CDR3 region has 16 residues. Trimming took 5 bases from V and 2 from J; bases not matched to a gene: 11. The germline V gene encodes CDR1 DFQATT and CDR2 SNEGSKA (reference sequence). A quantity of roughly 0.5 to 1 ug RNA underwent reverse transcription using random hexamers. The method of amplification for TCR beta CDR3 was immunoSEQ multiplex PCR, covering 54 Vbeta and 13 Jbeta. Each CDR3 protein gets one entry after TCRdb re-called the immunoSEQ multiplex PCR reads with MiXCR. The data show 45,000 or so distinct CDR3 sequences, with 90% to 95% seen just once and about 0.55% held by the top ten. TEMRA cells were FACS-enriched, while CD8+ and CD4+ T cells were negatively isolated. Remarks on this clonotype: Antigen unknown.

Whole-study findings and limits: The study conceded that relatively few individuals underwent its TCR sequencing and HLA analysis.

This receptor was identified in a human donor in good health. The chain uses TRBV20-1 and TRBJ2-7; 11 nucleotides match TRBD2. The sequencing input was CD8+ T cells from PBMCs. The CDR3 protein is CSAFGTSGTSPYEQYF. In DNA form, the CDR3 reads TGCAGTGCTTTTGGGACTAGCGGAACTTCTCCCTACGAGCAGTACTTC.